This T cell receptor (beta chain) was recovered during a study of OX40 agonist ivuxolimab in advanced cancers. For the study at large: Administration of intravenous ivuxolimab to patients occurred every 2 weeks at 0.01 to 10 mg/kg. Partial response was recorded in three patients: one hepatocellular carcinoma and two cutaneous melanoma cases.

To note about this clone: Its target is unknown.

Here immunoSEQ multiplex PCR was the method, and the copy in TCRdb shows in-frame clones only, minus some. The data hold tens of thousands of clones, with 80% to 90% observed a single time. This CDR3 region has 12 residues. CDR1 and CDR2 from the germline V gene are SEHNR and FQNEAQ (reference sequence). The V gene lost 2 bases and the J gene lost 3 bases, with 5 bases spanning the gap. Study observations and caveats: Clonal expansion by week 6 occurred in CD4+ and CD8+ blood T cells (at 0.1 to 3.0 mg/kg). CD8+ T cells were the subset that, on average, had more expanded clones than CD4+.

This specimen was CD4+ or CD8+ T cells sorted from blood, taken in a trial of the OX40 agonist ivuxolimab. This sequence joins TRBV7-9 and TRBJ2-7; D is ambiguous. The clonotype originates from an adult with an advanced solid tumor such as melanoma, head and neck, liver or kidney cancer. The CDR3 region is CASSLMSYEQYF. CDR3 DNA: TGTGCCAGCAGCTTAATGAGCTACGAGCAGTACTTC.